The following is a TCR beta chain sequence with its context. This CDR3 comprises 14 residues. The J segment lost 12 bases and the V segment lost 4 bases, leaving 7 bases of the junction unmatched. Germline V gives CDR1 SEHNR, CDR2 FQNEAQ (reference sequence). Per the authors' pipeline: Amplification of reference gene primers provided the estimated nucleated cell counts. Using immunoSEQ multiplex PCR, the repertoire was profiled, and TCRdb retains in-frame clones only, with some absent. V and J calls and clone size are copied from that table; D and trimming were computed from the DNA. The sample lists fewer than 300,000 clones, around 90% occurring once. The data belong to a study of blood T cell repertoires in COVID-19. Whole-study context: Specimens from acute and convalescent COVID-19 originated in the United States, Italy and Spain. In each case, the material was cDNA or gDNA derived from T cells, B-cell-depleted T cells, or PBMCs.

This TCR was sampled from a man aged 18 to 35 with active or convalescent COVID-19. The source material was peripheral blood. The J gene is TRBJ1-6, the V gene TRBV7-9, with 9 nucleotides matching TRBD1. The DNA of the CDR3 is TGTGCCAGCAGCTCCGGGACAGGGAGTGTACCCCTCCACTTT. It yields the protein CASSSGTGSVPLHF.